The 12 T cell receptor beta chains in this list originate from one sample, sequenced in a study of cytomegalovirus exposure and HLA in healthy donors. Profiled with immunoSEQ multiplex PCR; TCRdb holds only in-frame clones, not every one. Here the sample spans 300,000 to 450,000 clones, 86% being singletons. Material for sequencing was PBMCs. Every receptor here comes from a young woman in good health and CMV-seronegative.

V is TRBV2 and J is TRBJ1-5, with unresolved D. The germline V gene encodes CDR1 SNHLY and CDR2 FYNNEI. The V end lost 2 bases, the J end lost 1 base, and 12 bases lay between the germline ends. The CDR3 has 16 amino acids. The CDR3 nucleotides are TGTGCCAGCAGTGAAAGGAGAGGGTCGAGCAATCAGCCCCAGCATTTT. It codes for CASSERRGSSNQPQHF.

This chain links TRBV28 with TRBJ1-5; D gene uncertain. Germline values: CDR1 MDHEN, CDR2 SYDVKM. Trimming removed 2 bases from V and 6 bases from J, with 8 bases in between. This CDR3 has 13 residues. CDR3 sequence: CASSLRSSQPQHF. DNA for the CDR3: TGTGCCAGCAGTTTAAGAAGTAGTCAGCCCCAGCATTTT.

This clone was detected once. The J gene is TRBJ2-3, the V gene TRBV7-9, with 8 bases lining up with TRBD2. From germline, CDR1 is SEHNR and CDR2 FQNEAQ (reference sequence). V trimming: 2 bases; J trimming: 0 bases; junction bases outside the gene matches: 10. There are 18 residues in the CDR3. This chain's CDR3 is CASSLTGGMPASTDTQYF. In DNA form, the CDR3 reads TGTGCCAGCAGCTTAACGGGGGGGATGCCCGCTAGCACAGATACGCAGTATTTT.

The chain combines TRBV28 with TRBJ2-3; D ambiguous. The CDR3 totals 16 residues. Germline CDR1 MDHEN, CDR2 SYDVKM. V lost 5 bases and J 3 bases, leaving 18 bases between the germline ends. The CDR3 DNA follows: TGTGCCAGCAGTGAACCTTTCGGGTTGAGTACAGATACGCAGTATTTT. Protein product: CASSEPFGLSTDTQYF. Full variable domain (remainder filled in from reference TRBV28 and TRBJ2-3): DVKVTQSSRYLVKRTGEKVFLECVQDMDHENMFWYRQDPGLGLRLIYFSYDVKMKEKGDIPEGYSVSREKKERFSLILESASTNQTSMYLCASSEPFGLSTDTQYFGPGTRLTVL.

The gene calls are TRBV6-5 and TRBJ1-3, with D possibly being TRBD1 (6 bases). V gave up 4 bases and J gave up 4 bases, with 8 bases separating them. Germline loops: CDR1 MNHEY, CDR2 SVGAGI. This CDR3 contains 13 residues. In DNA form, the CDR3 reads TGTGCCAGCAGTTGGGACAAGGGAAACACCATATATTTT. Translated: CASSWDKGNTIYF.

The rearrangement joins TRBV29-1 to TRBJ1-1; TRBD1 might be the D (5 bases). The CDR3 sequence is 13 residues long. CDR1 and CDR2 from the germline V gene are SQVTM and ANQGSEA. V lost 5 bases and J lost 1, with 11 bases in between. DNA of the CDR3: TGCAGCGTTAAAAGGGGTTCGAACACTGAAGCTTTCTTT. The encoded protein is CSVKRGSNTEAFF.

The chain combines TRBV6-6 with TRBJ2-3; 9 positions agree with TRBD1. The CDR3 consists of 14 residues. From germline, CDR1 is MNHNY and CDR2 SVGAGI (reference sequence). The J segment lost 8 bases and the V segment lost 0 bases, leaving 3 bases of the junction unmatched. The CDR3 loop reads CASSYSTGGGTQYF. The CDR3 DNA reads as TGTGCCAGCAGTTACTCGACAGGGGGAGGTACGCAGTATTTT.

The rearrangement links TRBV13 to TRBJ1-1; D is perhaps TRBD1 (5 bases). V dropped 1 base and J dropped 4 bases, with 13 bases sitting between them. Germline values: CDR1 PRHDT, CDR2 FYEKMQ (reference sequence). The CDR3 has 15 amino acids. The CDR3 region is CASSLAYAQGTEAFF. The CDR3 bases are TGTGCCAGCAGCTTAGCTTATGCCCAGGGCACTGAAGCTTTCTTT.

This clone appeared a few times. The chain has TRBV6-4 and TRBJ2-2, with 7 nucleotides matching TRBD2. CDR1 is MRHNA, CDR2 SNTAGT, per germline. The CDR3 runs to 15 residues. The ends lost 8 bases at V and 3 bases at J; junction bases unmatched: 9. CDR3 sequence reads: CASGPAAGDTGELFF. Here the CDR3 DNA reads TGTGCCAGCGGCCCGGCGGCGGGAGACACCGGGGAGCTGTTTTTT.

Regarding this clone: One end of the junction fails to match germline, which may point to a read error. The chain is built from TRBV6-5 and TRBJ2-7; tentative D call: TRBD1 (6 bases). The V gene's germline CDR1 is MNHEY and CDR2 SVGAGI. This CDR3 comprises 12 residues. This CDR3 reads CASSSGTSIPAF. CDR3 sequence (DNA): TGTGCCAGCAGTTCCGGGACATCAATTCCGGCCTTC.

The V call is TRBV5-4, the J call TRBJ2-1, with TRBD2 identical over 10 bases. The CDR3 is 15 amino acids. With V trimmed by 0 bases and J by 10 bases, 7 bases remained unmatched. Germline loops: CDR1 SGHNT, CDR2 YYREEE (reference sequence). CDR3 DNA sequence: TGTGCCAGCAGCTTGGATGTAGCGGGAGGCAGGGAGCAGTTCTTC. This translates into CASSLDVAGGREQFF.

This clone was counted a few times. The chain employs TRBV15 and TRBJ1-4; 7 bases align to TRBD1. The CDR3 is made up of 15 amino acids. The V and J ends lost 3 bases and 7 bases, in that order; junction bases with no gene match: 8. The V gene's germline CDR1 is LNHNV and CDR2 YYDKDF (reference sequence). The CDR3 protein is CATSRQTGKGEKLFF. CDR3 sequence (DNA): TGTGCCACCAGCAGGCAGACAGGGAAGGGTGAAAAACTGTTTTTT.